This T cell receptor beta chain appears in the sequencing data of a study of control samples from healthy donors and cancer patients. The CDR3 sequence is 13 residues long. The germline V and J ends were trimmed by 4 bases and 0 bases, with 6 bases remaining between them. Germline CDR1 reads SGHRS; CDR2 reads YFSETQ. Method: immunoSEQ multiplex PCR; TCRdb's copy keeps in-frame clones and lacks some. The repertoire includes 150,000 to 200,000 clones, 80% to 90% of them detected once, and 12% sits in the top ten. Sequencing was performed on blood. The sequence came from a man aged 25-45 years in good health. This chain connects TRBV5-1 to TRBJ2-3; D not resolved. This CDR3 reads CASSPESTDTQYF. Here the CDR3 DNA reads TGCGCCAGCAGCCCAGAAAGCACAGATACGCAGTATTTT.